What follows are 20 T cell receptor beta chains derived from one specimen sequenced in a study of blood T cells in healthy people across ages. Alongside a J-beta primer mix, a sample-barcoded 5' primer served in a second PCR lasting roughly 7 to 11 cycles. TCRdb reprocessed the 5' RACE reads via MiXCR and lists one record per CDR3 protein. This table has over 1,500,000 distinct CDR3 sequences, 35% to 50% appearing once. Sequenced sample: blood. The receptors here all came from a human donor in good health.

This clonotype was seen more than once but under ten times. The rearrangement uses TRBV29-1 and TRBJ1-1; D remains unclear. Trimming took 6 bases from V and 4 from J, leaving 6 bases between them. Looked up from germline, CDR1 is SQVTM and CDR2 is ANQGSEA. CDR3 size: 10 residues. Here the CDR3 reads CSVPGTEAFF. The CDR3, as DNA: TGCAGCGTCCCGGGCACTGAAGCTTTCTTT.

This clonotype was detected a few times. The V gene is TRBV5-1, the J gene TRBJ1-2; TRBD1 matches 7 bases. The V segment lost 6 bases and the J segment 5 bases; nucleotides outside the gene matches: 25. The germline V gene encodes CDR1 SGHRS and CDR2 YFSETQ. This CDR3 is built from 19 residues. As DNA, the CDR3 is TGCGCCAGCACCCCGATGGGACGCCGACAGGGTAGAAATTTGTATGGCTACACCTTC. The encoded protein is CASTPMGRRQGRNLYGYTF.

This clonotype has more than one count but fewer than ten. The chain combines TRBV9 with TRBJ2-5, with a tentative D call TRBD1 (5 bases). The CDR3 is made up of 15 amino acids. V gave up 0 bases and J gave up 0 bases, with 9 bases separating them. CDR1 SGDLS and CDR2 YYNGEE come from the germline V gene. The CDR3 is CASSVEAGHQETQYF. Written as DNA, the CDR3 is TGTGCCAGCAGCGTAGAGGCAGGGCACCAAGAGACCCAGTACTTC.

The chain carries TRBV11-1 and TRBJ2-1, with TRBD2 identical over 10 bases. The germline V gene has CDR1 SGHAT and CDR2 FQDESV (reference sequence). V shed 2 bases and J 5 bases; nucleotides not matched to a gene: 6. The length of the CDR3 is 16 residues. The CDR3 region has the DNA TGTGCCAGCAGCTTAAGGTACGGGACTAGCGACAATGAGCAGTTCTTC. Its translation is CASSLRYGTSDNEQFF.

Worth noting for this clonotype: Germline is not matched at one junction end, which may reflect a read error. The chain carries TRBV4-2 and TRBJ1-6; no firm D call. This CDR3 comprises 16 residues. Germline lookup yields CDR1 LGHNA and CDR2 YNFKEQ. For the CDR3, the DNA is TGTGCCAGCGGCCAAGAACGGGGTAGCCTCAATTCACCCCTCCACTTT. As protein: CASGQERGSLNSPLHF.

Only a few counts were recorded for this clonotype. The rearrangement uses TRBV5-1 and TRBJ1-4; D not resolved. The V gene lost 3 bases and the J gene lost 2 bases, with 11 bases spanning the gap. The CDR3 has 15 amino acids. CDR1 and CDR2 from the germline V gene are SGHRS and YFSETQ. The CDR3 region has the DNA TGCGCCAGCAGCTGGACCGGGAAGACTAATGAAAAACTGTTTTTT. It specifies CASSWTGKTNEKLFF. Full variable domain (rest looked up from reference TRBV5-1 and TRBJ1-4): KAGVTQTPRYLIKTRGQQVTLSCSPISGHRSVSWYQQTPGQGLQFLFEYFSETQRNKGNFPGRFSGRQFSNSRSEMNVSTLELGDSALYLCASSWTGKTNEKLFFGSGTQLSVL.

The chain uses TRBV12-3 or TRBV12-4 and TRBJ2-5; 14 nucleotides match TRBD2. The V segment lost 9 bases and the J segment 3 bases; nucleotides outside the gene matches: 3. CDR3 length equals 14 residues. For the CDR3, the DNA is TGTGCCAGTGGGACTAGCGGGGGAGAAGAGACCCAGTACTTC. It codes for CASGTSGGEETQYF.

The chain combines TRBV4-3 with TRBJ1-4; D remains ambiguous. CDR3 length: 15 amino acids. Trimming took 0 bases from V and 2 from J, leaving 7 bases between them. CDR1 and CDR2 from the germline V gene are LGHNA and YSLEER. The CDR3 spells CASSQEGWTNEKLFF. In nucleotides, the CDR3 is TGCGCCAGCAGCCAAGAAGGGTGGACTAATGAAAAACTGTTTTTT.

On this clonotype: This clone may be a read error of a much larger clone one base away. The chain couples TRBV7-6 to TRBJ2-1; 8 bases map to TRBD2. The germline V gene has CDR1 SGHVS and CDR2 FNYEAQ. CDR3 length: 14 residues. Trimming at V came to 3 bases and at J to 13 bases, leaving 11 bases not matched to a gene. The CDR3 region has the DNA TGTGCCAGCAGCTTCGGGGGGGGACAAGAGACCCAGTTCTTC. The encoded protein is CASSFGGGQETQFF.

The V call is TRBV7-3, the J call TRBJ1-1; D not certain. Germline V gene lookup returns CDR1 SGHTA and CDR2 FQGTGA. V lost 4 bases and J lost 4, with 13 bases in between. This CDR3 has 14 amino acids. The CDR3 region has the DNA TGTGCCAGCAGCTCCGGGATGGGGAGCACTGAAGCTTTCTTT. As protein: CASSSGMGSTEAFF.

This clonotype was picked up a small number of times. The J gene is TRBJ2-5, the V gene TRBV7-9; the match to TRBD1 covers 9 bases. The CDR3 spans 16 residues. In germline, CDR1 is SEHNR, CDR2 FQNEAQ (reference sequence). V lost 4 bases to trimming and J lost 5 bases; unmatched junction nucleotides: 11. CDR3 in amino acids: CASSWTGTGFGETQYF. The CDR3 DNA reads as TGTGCCAGCAGCTGGACCGGGACAGGGTTTGGGGAGACCCAGTACTTC.

There are a few counts of this clonotype. The chain employs TRBV4-1 and TRBJ2-1; D is perhaps TRBD2 (6 bases). Germline V gives CDR1 MGHRA, CDR2 YSYEKL. CDR3 size: 12 residues. V was cut by 3 bases and J by 9 bases, with 9 bases left in between. The CDR3 DNA follows: TGCGCCAGCAGCCACGCGGAGGGTGAGCAGTTCTTC. It translates to CASSHAEGEQFF.

This chain uses TRBV9 with TRBJ2-1; maybe TRBD2 (5 bases). Germline assignment: CDR1 SGDLS and CDR2 YYNGEE. The CDR3 has 15 residues. The V and J ends lost 3 bases and 3 bases respectively, with 13 bases between them. The DNA for the CDR3 is TGTGCCAGCAGCGACCGAGAGGGCTTCTACAATGAGCAGTTCTTC. It encodes CASSDREGFYNEQFF.

The chain is built from TRBV9 and TRBJ2-4; unclear D gene. CDR1 and CDR2 (germline): SGDLS, YYNGEE. Trimming cost V 4 bases and J 2 bases, with 16 bases left between them. The CDR3 contains 16 residues. CDR3 amino acids: CASSPRATSTKNIQYF. The CDR3 coding sequence is TGTGCCAGCAGCCCACGGGCGACTTCAACCAAAAACATTCAGTACTTC.

V and J are TRBV7-9 and TRBJ1-2; 8 bases agree with TRBD1. The CDR3 consists of 15 residues. The germline V gene encodes CDR1 SEHNR and CDR2 FQNEAQ (reference sequence). V lost 4 bases, J lost 3 bases, and 7 bases stayed unmatched. The CDR3 nucleotides read TGTGCCAGCAGCTCATCGTTGGGACAGGACTATGGCTACACCTTC. Encoded protein: CASSSSLGQDYGYTF.

This clonotype has more than one count but fewer than ten. This rearrangement joins TRBV20-1 to TRBJ2-5, with D perhaps TRBD2 (5 bases). CDR3 length: 15 amino acids. CDR1 is DFQATT and CDR2 is SNEGSKA in the germline V gene (reference sequence). Deletions cut 6 bases from V and 2 bases from J, with 19 bases between. The CDR3 reads CSAEESGIRQETQYF. Here the CDR3 DNA reads TGCAGTGCAGAGGAATCGGGGATTCGGCAAGAGACCCAGTACTTC.

The sample holds a few counts of this clonotype. The V and J genes are TRBV7-2 and TRBJ2-1; no clear D. V dropped 7 bases and J dropped 3 bases, with 13 bases sitting between them. The CDR3 contains 14 residues. Germline V gene lookup returns CDR1 SGHTA and CDR2 FQGNSA. CDR3 sequence: CASILRTDYNEQFF. The CDR3 DNA is TGTGCCAGCATCCTCCGAACAGACTACAATGAGCAGTTCTTC.

This chain connects TRBV12-3 or TRBV12-4 to TRBJ1-5; no firm D call. This CDR3 has 14 residues. Trimming cost V 10 bases and J 3 bases, with 16 bases left between them. Here the CDR3 DNA reads TGTGCCACCAGCCCGGACCCCCTCAATCAGCCCCAGCATTTT. This translates into CATSPDPLNQPQHF.

This clonotype was detected only a few times. The gene calls are TRBV7-6 and TRBJ2-3; perhaps TRBD1 as D (5 bases). The ends were cut back, 5 bases at V and 0 bases at J, with 15 bases in the middle. Germline CDR1 reads SGHVS; CDR2 reads FNYEAQ. This CDR3 is built from 16 residues. The CDR3 nucleotides read TGTGCCAGCAGCCGGGTATCAGGGTCTAGCACAGATACGCAGTATTTT. Translation gives CASSRVSGSSTDTQYF.

The chain has TRBV9 and TRBJ2-1; 8 bases are shared with TRBD2. With 4 bases clipped from V and 5 bases from J, the junction kept 8 bases outside the gene matches. The CDR3 is 15 residues long. Germline V gives CDR1 SGDLS, CDR2 YYNGEE. DNA of the CDR3: TGTGCCAGCAGCCCGGGACTAGTGGGGAACAATGAGCAGTTCTTC. It encodes CASSPGLVGNNEQFF.